The sequence of this T cell receptor beta chain was determined in a study of regulatory T cells in long-lasting Graves disease. The germline V gene encodes CDR1 SGHRS and CDR2 YFSETQ. The CDR3 covers 13 residues. V dropped 5 bases and J dropped 2; count of bases not matched to a gene: 2. Relying on iRepertoire HTBI primers and Arm-PCR of CDR3 regions, the team built TCR beta libraries. One entry per CDR3 protein, called by TCRdb with MiXCR from the multiplex PCR reads. The repertoire consists of some 490,000 distinct CDR3 sequences, with 12% occurring once and the leading ten covering 7.5% to 9%. This clonotype was observed many times. As to time point: newly diagnosed GD, antithyroid drugs for less than 3 months. Extracted RNA from PBMCs served as the source of the TCR library. The same data also went into a second study, on T cells in Graves' hyperthyroidism and ophthalmopathy.

Specimen: peripheral blood mononuclear cells (PBMCs), collected at new diagnosis, from a patient treated with antithyroid drugs. This receptor was identified in a woman in her twenties or thirties with Graves disease. The chain combines TRBV5-1 with TRBJ2-5, with 8 bases lining up with TRBD1. CDR3 sequence (DNA): TGCGCCAGCAGGGACAGGGAACAAGAGACCCAGTACTTC. Translation: CASRDREQETQYF.